Below, 6 T cell receptor beta chains from the same sample are listed, as sequenced in a study of prognosis after radiotherapy for stage I lung cancer. The genomic DNA TCR beta CDR3 region underwent two rounds of multiplex PCR. First-round PCR employed TRBV- and TRBJ-specific primers for each gene. TCRdb called the multiplex PCR reads again in MiXCR, with one record for every CDR3 protein. This sample has more than 30,000 distinct CDR3 sequences; 35% to 45% occur once, and the top ten carry 15%. Specimen: PBMCs, collected before or after stereotactic body radiation therapy (not recorded which). The receptors come from a donor aged 50 or older with non-small cell lung cancer.

This clonotype has at least ten counts. The chain combines TRBV5-4 with TRBJ2-3; D not resolved. In germline, CDR1 is SGHNT, CDR2 YYREEE (reference sequence). There are 13 residues in the CDR3. V shed 5 bases and J shed 0 bases, with 7 bases lying between them. This CDR3 reads CASSGPSTDTQYF. CDR3 nucleotides: TGTGCCAGCAGTGGCCCTAGCACAGATACGCAGTATTTT.

CDR3 bases: TGTGCCAGCAGTGCCGATGGGTACTATGGCTACACCTTC. Translating it yields CASSADGYYGYTF. The gene calls are TRBV6-1 and TRBJ1-2; D is uncertain. V dropped 4 bases and J dropped 3 bases, with 9 bases sitting between them. The germline gives CDR1 MNHNS, CDR2 SASEGT. The CDR3 spans 13 residues.

With regard to this clonotype: This probably arose from a read error, given a far larger clone one base away. CDR3 DNA: TGTGCCAGCAGCCCGACAGGGGCCTGTACCGATACGCAGTATTTT. This sequence encodes CASSPTGACTDTQYF. The chain is built from TRBV6-7 and TRBJ2-3; TRBD1 aligns across 8 bases. Being an ORF, TRBV6-7 has a function that is uncertain. The CDR3 has 15 amino acids. The trim removed 6 bases at V and 6 bases at J, leaving 11 bases unmatched.

Regarding this clonotype: This probably arose from a read error, given a far larger clone one base away. The CDR3: CASSVLGVSTDTKYF. CDR3 DNA: TGTGCCAGCAGTGTCCTCGGGGTTAGCACAGATACGAAGTATTTT. The chain is built from TRBV24-1 and TRBJ2-3; a weak D match, TRBD2 (5 bases). The length of the CDR3 is 15 residues. The germline CDR1 and CDR2 sequences are KGHDR and SFDVKD.

This clonotype was recorded at least ten times. This chain uses TRBV10-2 with TRBJ1-2; 9 nucleotides align to TRBD1. The ends lost 3 bases at V and 5 bases at J; junction bases unmatched: 4. CDR1 is WSHSY, CDR2 SAAADI, per germline. This CDR3 is 14 amino acids long. CDR3 sequence reads: CASSETGGRYGYTF. The CDR3 bases are TGCGCCAGCAGTGAAACAGGGGGCCGGTATGGCTACACCTTC.

This chain uses TRBV27 with TRBJ2-1; TRBD2 aligns across 8 bases. The CDR3 consists of 13 residues. J lost 6 bases, V lost 4 bases, and 2 bases had no gene match. The germline V gene has CDR1 MNHEY and CDR2 SMNVEV (reference sequence). The CDR3 coding sequence is TGTGCCAGCAGTTCCGGACTAGCCAATGAGCAGTTCTTC. This encodes CASSSGLANEQFF.